The present entry profiles one TCR beta chain with its context. In the original processing: Amplification with reference gene primers provided the estimates of nucleated cell counts. Assay used: immunoSEQ multiplex PCR; TCRdb lists only in-frame clones, some missing. D and trimming come from the DNA, and the V and J calls and clone size come from that table. The sample lists around 22,000 clones, 80% to 90% seen once, with roughly 27% in the top ten. This sample was included in a study of blood T cell repertoires in COVID-19. Study at large: The United States, Italy and Spain were the sources of the acute and convalescent COVID-19 samples. Sources were T cells, B-cell-depleted T cells, or PBMCs; the material itself was cDNA or gDNA.

The germline CDR1 and CDR2 sequences are GTSNPN and SVGIG (reference sequence). CDR3 length: 13 amino acids. Trimming left V 0 bases short and J 6 bases short, with 8 bases between. The gene calls are TRBV30 and TRBJ2-2; a weak D match, TRBD2 (5 bases). Material: peripheral blood. The receptor comes from a human donor with active COVID-19. The donor label of this sample is uncertain. The DNA of the CDR3 is TGTGCCTGGAGTGTACGGGGATCCGGGGAGCTGTTTTTT. This codes for CAWSVRGSGELFF.